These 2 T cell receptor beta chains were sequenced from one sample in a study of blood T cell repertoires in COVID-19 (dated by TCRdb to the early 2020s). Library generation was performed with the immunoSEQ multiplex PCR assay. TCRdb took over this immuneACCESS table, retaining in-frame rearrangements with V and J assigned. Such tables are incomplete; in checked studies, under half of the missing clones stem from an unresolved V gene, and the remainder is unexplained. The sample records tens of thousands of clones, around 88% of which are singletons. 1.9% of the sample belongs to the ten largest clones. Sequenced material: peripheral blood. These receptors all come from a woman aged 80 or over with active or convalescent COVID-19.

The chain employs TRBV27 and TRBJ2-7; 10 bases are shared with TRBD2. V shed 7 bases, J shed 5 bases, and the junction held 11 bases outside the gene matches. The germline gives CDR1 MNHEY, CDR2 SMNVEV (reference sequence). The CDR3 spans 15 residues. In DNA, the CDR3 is TGTGCCAGCACTGGCTGGACTAGCGGAACGAACGAGCAGTACTTC. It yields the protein CASTGWTSGTNEQYF.

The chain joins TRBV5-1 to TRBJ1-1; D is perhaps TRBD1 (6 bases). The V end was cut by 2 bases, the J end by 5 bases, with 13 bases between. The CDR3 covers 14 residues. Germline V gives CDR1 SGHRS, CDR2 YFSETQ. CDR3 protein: CASSFQQGETEAFF. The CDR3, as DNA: TGCGCCAGCAGCTTCCAACAGGGCGAGACTGAAGCTTTCTTT.